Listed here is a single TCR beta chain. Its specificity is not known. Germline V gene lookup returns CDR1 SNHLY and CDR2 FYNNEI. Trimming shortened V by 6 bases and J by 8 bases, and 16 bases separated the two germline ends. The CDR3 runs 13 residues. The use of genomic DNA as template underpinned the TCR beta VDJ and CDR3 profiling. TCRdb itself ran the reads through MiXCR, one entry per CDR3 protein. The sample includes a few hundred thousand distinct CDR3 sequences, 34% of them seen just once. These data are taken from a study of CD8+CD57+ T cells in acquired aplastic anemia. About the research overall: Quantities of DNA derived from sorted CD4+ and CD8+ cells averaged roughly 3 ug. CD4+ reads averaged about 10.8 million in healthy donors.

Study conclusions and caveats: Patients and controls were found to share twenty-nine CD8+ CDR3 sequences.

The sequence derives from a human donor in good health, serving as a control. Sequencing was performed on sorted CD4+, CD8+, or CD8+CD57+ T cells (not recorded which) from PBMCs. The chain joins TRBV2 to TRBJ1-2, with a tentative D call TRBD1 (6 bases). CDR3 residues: CASSLSGDNGYTF. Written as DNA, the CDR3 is TGTGCCAGCAGCTTATCAGGGGATAACGGCTACACCTTC.